The 2 T cell receptor beta chains presented below share a single source sample, sequenced in a study of metastatic and nonmetastatic thyroid tumors. Each patient came to thyroid surgery without any prior treatment (of any kind). With MiXCR, TCRdb called clones anew from the PCR reads. The data show about 15,000 clones, roughly 29% seen once. The sequenced sample consisted of tumor tissue. The receptor set was obtained from a male donor with papillary thyroid cancer or a benign thyroid nodule (not recorded which). Some clones in this sample may be carry-over from other donors' samples.

The CDR3 DNA follows: TGTGCCAGCAGTTTTTTTCCCCGACAGGGATTTAACTATGGCTACACCTTC. This encodes CASSFFPRQGFNYGYTF. The V and J genes are TRBV27 and TRBJ1-2; 7 bases line up with TRBD1. Germline CDR1 reads MNHEY; CDR2 reads SMNVEV (reference sequence). This CDR3 has 17 residues. The junction had 11 bases not matched to a gene; V was cut back by 3 bases and J by 1 base.

Sample share makes this clone medium-sized. This rearrangement joins TRBV10-2 to TRBJ2-5; the D gene is possibly TRBD2 (8 bases). CDR1 is WSHSY and CDR2 is SAAADI in the germline V gene. The CDR3 extends over 14 amino acids. V lost 3 bases and J 5 bases, leaving 13 bases between the germline ends. The CDR3 DNA sequence: TGCGCCAGCAGTGAAGGGGGCGGGGGGGAGACCCAGTACTTC. This gives the protein CASSEGGGGETQYF.